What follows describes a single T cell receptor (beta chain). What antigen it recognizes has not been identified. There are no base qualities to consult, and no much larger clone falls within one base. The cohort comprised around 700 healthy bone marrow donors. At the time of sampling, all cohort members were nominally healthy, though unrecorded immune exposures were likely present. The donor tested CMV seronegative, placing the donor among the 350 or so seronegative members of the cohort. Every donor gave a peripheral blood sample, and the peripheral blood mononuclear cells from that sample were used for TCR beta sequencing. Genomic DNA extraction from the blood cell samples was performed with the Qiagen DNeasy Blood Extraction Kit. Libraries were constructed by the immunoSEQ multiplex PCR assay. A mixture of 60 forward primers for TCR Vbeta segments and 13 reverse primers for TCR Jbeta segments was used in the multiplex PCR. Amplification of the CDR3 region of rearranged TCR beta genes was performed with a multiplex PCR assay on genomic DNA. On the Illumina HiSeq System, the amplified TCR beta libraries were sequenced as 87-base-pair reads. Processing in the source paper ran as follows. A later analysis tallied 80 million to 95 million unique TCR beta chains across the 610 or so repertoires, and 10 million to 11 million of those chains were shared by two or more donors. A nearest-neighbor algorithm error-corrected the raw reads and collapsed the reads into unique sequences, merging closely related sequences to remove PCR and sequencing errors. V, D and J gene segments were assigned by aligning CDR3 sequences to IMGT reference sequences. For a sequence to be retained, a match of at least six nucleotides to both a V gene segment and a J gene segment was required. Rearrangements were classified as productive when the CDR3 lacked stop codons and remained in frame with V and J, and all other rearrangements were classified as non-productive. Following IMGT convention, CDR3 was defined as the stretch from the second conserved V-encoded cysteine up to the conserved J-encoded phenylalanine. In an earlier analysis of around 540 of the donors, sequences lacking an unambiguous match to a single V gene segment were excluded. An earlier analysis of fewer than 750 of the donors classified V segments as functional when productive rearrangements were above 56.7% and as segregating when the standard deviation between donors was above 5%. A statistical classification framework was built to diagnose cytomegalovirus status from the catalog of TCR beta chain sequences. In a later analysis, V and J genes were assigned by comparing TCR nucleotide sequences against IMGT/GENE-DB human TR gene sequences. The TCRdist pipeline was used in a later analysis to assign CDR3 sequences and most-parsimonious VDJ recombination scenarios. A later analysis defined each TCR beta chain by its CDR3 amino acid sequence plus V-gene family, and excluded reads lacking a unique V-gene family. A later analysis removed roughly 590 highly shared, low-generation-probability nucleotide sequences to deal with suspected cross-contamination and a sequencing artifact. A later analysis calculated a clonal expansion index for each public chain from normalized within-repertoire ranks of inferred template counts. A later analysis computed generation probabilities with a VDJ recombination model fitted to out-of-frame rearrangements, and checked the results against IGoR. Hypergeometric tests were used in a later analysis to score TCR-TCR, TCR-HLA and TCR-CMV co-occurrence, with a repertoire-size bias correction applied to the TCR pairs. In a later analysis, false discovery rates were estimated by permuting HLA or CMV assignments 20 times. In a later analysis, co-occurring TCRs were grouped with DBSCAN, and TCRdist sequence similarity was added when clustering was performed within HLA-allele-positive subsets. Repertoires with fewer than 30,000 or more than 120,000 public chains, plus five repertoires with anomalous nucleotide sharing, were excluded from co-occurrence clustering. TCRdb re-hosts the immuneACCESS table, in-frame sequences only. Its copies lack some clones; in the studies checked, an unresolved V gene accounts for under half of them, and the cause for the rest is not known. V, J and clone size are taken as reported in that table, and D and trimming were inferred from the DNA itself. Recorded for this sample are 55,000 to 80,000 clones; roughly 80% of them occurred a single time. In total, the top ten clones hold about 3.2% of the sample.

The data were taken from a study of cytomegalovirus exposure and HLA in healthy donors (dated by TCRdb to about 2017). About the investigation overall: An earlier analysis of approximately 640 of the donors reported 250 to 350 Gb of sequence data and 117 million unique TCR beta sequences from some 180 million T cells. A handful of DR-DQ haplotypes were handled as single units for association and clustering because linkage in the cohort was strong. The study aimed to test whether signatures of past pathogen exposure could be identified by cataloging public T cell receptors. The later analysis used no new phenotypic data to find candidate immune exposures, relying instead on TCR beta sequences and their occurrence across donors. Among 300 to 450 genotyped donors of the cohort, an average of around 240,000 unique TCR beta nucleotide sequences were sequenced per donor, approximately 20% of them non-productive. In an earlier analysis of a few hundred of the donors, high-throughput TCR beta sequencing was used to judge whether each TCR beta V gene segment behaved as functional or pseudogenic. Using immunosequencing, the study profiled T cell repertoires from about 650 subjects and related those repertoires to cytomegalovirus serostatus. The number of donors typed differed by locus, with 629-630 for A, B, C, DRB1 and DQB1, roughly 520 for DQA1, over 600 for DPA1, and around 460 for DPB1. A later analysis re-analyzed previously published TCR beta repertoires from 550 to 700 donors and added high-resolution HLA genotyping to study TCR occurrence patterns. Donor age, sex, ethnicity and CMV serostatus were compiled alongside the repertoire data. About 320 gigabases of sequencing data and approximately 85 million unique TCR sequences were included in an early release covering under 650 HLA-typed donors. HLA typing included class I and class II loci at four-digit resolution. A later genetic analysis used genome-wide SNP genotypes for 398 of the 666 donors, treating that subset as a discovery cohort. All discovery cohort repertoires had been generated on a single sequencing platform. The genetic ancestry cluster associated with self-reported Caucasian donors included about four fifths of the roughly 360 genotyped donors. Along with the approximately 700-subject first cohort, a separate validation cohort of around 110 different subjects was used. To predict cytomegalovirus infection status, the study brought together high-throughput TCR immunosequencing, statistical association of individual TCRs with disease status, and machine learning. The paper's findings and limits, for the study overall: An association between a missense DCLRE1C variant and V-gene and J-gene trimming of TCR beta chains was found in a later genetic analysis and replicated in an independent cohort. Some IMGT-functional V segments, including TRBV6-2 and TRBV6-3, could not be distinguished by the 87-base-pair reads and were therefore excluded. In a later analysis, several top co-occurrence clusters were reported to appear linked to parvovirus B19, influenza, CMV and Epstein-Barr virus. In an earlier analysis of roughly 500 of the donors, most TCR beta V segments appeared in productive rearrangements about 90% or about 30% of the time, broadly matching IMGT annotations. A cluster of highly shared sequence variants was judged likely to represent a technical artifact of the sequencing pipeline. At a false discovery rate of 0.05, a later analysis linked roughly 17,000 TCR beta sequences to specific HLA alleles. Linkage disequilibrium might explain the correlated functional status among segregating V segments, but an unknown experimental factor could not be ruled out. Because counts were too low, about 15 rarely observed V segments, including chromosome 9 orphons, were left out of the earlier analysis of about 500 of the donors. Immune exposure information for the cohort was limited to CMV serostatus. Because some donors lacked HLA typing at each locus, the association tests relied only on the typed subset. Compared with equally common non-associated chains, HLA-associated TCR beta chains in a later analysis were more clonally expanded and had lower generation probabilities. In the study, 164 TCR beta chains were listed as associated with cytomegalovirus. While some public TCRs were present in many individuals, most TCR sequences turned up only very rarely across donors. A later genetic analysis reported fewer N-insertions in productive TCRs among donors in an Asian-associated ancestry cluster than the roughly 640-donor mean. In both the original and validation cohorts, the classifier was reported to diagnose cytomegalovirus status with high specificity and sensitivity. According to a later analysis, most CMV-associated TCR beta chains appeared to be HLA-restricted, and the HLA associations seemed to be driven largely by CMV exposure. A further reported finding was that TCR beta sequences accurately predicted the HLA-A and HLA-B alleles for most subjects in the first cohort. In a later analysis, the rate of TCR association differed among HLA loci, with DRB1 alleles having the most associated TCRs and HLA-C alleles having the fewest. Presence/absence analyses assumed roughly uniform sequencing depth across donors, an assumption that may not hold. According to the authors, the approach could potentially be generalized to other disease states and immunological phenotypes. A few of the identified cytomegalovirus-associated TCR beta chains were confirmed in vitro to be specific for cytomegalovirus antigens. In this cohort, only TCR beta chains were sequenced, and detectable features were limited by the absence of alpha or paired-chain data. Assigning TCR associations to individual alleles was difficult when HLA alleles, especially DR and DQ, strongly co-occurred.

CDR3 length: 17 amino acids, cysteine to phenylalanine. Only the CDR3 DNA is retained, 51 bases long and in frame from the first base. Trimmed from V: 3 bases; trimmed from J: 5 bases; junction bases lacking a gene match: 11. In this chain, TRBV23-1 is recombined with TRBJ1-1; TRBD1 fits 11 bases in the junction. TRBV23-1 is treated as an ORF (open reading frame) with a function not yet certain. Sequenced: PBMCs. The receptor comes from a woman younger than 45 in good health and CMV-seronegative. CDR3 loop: CASSQGRTGGERTEAFF. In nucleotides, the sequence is TGCGCCAGCAGTCAGGGACGGACAGGGGGCGAGAGGACTGAAGCTTTCTTT.